The 25 T cell receptor beta chains in this list originate from one sample, sequenced in a study of glioma-infiltrating T cells. Amplification of TCR alpha and beta CDR3 regions from RNA used iRepertoire nested multiplex PCR. One entry per CDR3 protein results from TCRdb running MiXCR on the multiplex PCR reads. Of a few hundred thousand distinct CDR3 sequences listed, 41% are singletons. The sample comprised glioma tissue, nonneoplastic brain tissue, or PBMCs (not recorded which). The receptors originated from a human donor with low-grade glioma or glioblastoma, undergoing nonglioma brain surgery, or in good health (not recorded which).

The chain is built from TRBV20-1 and TRBJ2-7; TRBD1 matches at 9 bases. CDR1 and CDR2 (germline): DFQATT, SNEGSKA (reference sequence). This CDR3 is 13 amino acids long. With V trimmed by 8 bases and J by 1 base, 6 bases remained unmatched. The CDR3 DNA reads as TGCAGTCCCCGGACAGGGGCATCCTACGAGCAGTACTTC. Residues: CSPRTGASYEQYF.

V and J are TRBV2 and TRBJ2-1; D is uncertain. The CDR3 is made up of 11 amino acids. The ends were cut back, 4 bases at V and 13 bases at J, with 11 bases in the middle. From germline, CDR1 is SNHLY and CDR2 FYNNEI. The CDR3 reads CASSGRVQQFF. CDR3 bases: TGTGCCAGCAGTGGACGGGTTCAACAGTTCTTC.

A remark on this clonotype: One base away lies a much larger clone, so this may be a sequencing read error. The chain uses TRBV25-1 and TRBJ1-1, with unresolved D. The CDR3 length is 11 residues. V was shortened by 3 bases and J by 6 bases, with 5 bases between the two germline ends. The germline V gene encodes CDR1 MGHDK and CDR2 SYGVNS. CDR3 nucleotide sequence: TGTGCCAGCAGTGATGTGGCTGAAGCTTTCTTT. Protein product: CASSDVAEAFF.

Turning to this clonotype: The CDR3 does not close with the conserved phenylalanine or tryptophan, likely indicating a read error. The chain recombines TRBV20-1 with TRBJ2-1, with D unclear. Germline CDR1 DFQATT, CDR2 SNEGSKA (reference sequence). The CDR3 length is 13 residues. V lost 1 base to trimming and J lost 7 bases, with 11 bases between them. CDR3 amino acids: CSARGVIRNEQFS. In DNA, the CDR3 is TGCAGTGCTAGAGGTGTAATTCGGAATGAGCAGTTCTCC.

The V and J genes are TRBV2 and TRBJ2-7, with D possibly TRBD1 on 6 matching bases. CDR3 length: 15 amino acids. The germline V gene has CDR1 SNHLY and CDR2 FYNNEI. The V and J ends lost 5 bases and 7 bases respectively, with 21 bases between them. As DNA, the CDR3 is TGTGCCAGCAGTAGGAACAGGGTCTGGTCGCGAGAGCAGTACTTC. Its protein product is CASSRNRVWSREQYF.

This clonotype was detected a few times. The gene calls are TRBV20-1 and TRBJ2-5; either TRBD1 or TRBD2 may fit D (5 bases each). The V and J ends lost 4 bases and 5 bases respectively, with 23 bases between them. This CDR3 is built from 16 residues. Germline V gene lookup returns CDR1 DFQATT and CDR2 SNEGSKA (reference sequence). The CDR3 region is CSAKDTGGFLGETQYF. The DNA of the CDR3 is TGCAGTGCTAAGGACACTGGGGGTTTCCTGGGGGAGACCCAGTACTTC.

The V and J genes are TRBV4-1 and TRBJ2-5; possibly TRBD1 for D (5 bases). The V gene lost 0 bases and the J gene lost 9 bases, with 17 bases spanning the gap. Germline CDR1 reads MGHRA; CDR2 reads YSYEKL. The CDR3 sequence is 15 residues long. The CDR3 region has the DNA TGCGCCAGCAGCCAAGATATCGGATCGGGCAGGGCCCAGTACTTC. It specifies CASSQDIGSGRAQYF.

The table lists this clonotype with a count of one. This chain uses TRBV4-3 with TRBJ2-7, with D perhaps matching TRBD2 (5 bases). Germline CDR1 and CDR2: LGHNA and YSLEER. The CDR3 has 15 amino acids. Trimming removed 3 bases at V and 0 bases at J, with 12 bases between. The chain's CDR3 is CASSHDYPPSYEQYF. DNA of the CDR3: TGCGCCAGCAGCCATGACTACCCACCCTCCTACGAGCAGTACTTC.

V and J are TRBV28 and TRBJ2-1; maybe TRBD2 (5 bases). CDR1 is MDHEN, CDR2 SYDVKM, per germline. This CDR3 has 15 amino acids. The V end was cut by 4 bases, the J end by 4 bases, with 14 bases between. The CDR3 coding sequence is TGTGCCAGCAGTTCGGGTTTGGGGAGTTACAATGAGCAGTTCTTC. Its translation is CASSSGLGSYNEQFF.

This clonotype was seen repeatedly, ten times or more. CDR3 DNA: TGTGCCAGTAGTCCGGCGGGAGGGCCCTACGAGCAGTACTTC. Amino acids: CASSPAGGPYEQYF. The rearrangement joins TRBV18 to TRBJ2-7; 9 bases are a match to TRBD2. V lost 9 bases to trimming and J lost 2 bases; unmatched junction nucleotides: 8. The CDR3 extends over 14 amino acids. The V gene's germline CDR1 is KGHSH and CDR2 LQKENI.

This chain connects TRBV3-1 to TRBJ1-1; the D gene is possibly TRBD1 (6 bases). The CDR3 runs to 14 residues. V was shortened by 5 bases and J by 1 base, with 11 bases between the two germline ends. Germline V gene sequence: CDR1 LGHDT, CDR2 YNNKEL (reference sequence). This chain's CDR3 is CASSLGQWNTEAFF. CDR3 DNA: TGTGCCAGCAGCTTGGGACAATGGAACACTGAAGCTTTCTTT.

Turning to this clonotype: A much larger clone differs by one base, so this may be a read error. This chain connects TRBV15 to TRBJ2-2; D is undetermined. Looked up from germline, CDR1 is LNHNV and CDR2 is YYDKDF (reference sequence). The CDR3 covers 14 residues. Trimming took 4 bases from V and 0 from J, leaving 6 bases between them. In DNA form, the CDR3 reads TGTGCCACCAGCACTCCCACGAACACCGGGGAGCTGTTTTTT. This codes for CATSTPTNTGELFF.

This clonotype was detected only a few times. The rearrangement joins TRBV20-1 to TRBJ2-5, with 9 bases identical to TRBD1. CDR3 size: 15 residues. The trim removed 4 bases at V and 4 bases at J, leaving 10 bases unmatched. Germline lookup yields CDR1 DFQATT and CDR2 SNEGSKA (reference sequence). The CDR3 region has the DNA TGCAGTGCTACCTCCCTACAGGGGGCGCGAGAGACCCAGTACTTC. Translated, it gives CSATSLQGARETQYF.

The chain couples TRBV24-1 to TRBJ2-2, with D uncertain. The CDR3 is made up of 13 amino acids. Deletions cut 1 base from V and 8 bases from J, with 7 bases between. Per germline, CDR1 KGHDR and CDR2 SFDVKD. The CDR3 protein is CATSDFVGGELFF. CDR3 DNA: TGTGCCACCAGTGATTTTGTAGGAGGGGAGCTGTTTTTT.

This clonotype was observed a few times. The chain is built from TRBV7-2 and TRBJ1-1, with D maybe TRBD1 (5 bases). This CDR3 comprises 14 residues. Trimming pared 1 base from V and 10 bases from J, leaving 16 bases between. Germline V gene data show CDR1 as SGHTA and CDR2 as FQGNSA. For the CDR3, the DNA is TGTGCCAGCAGCTTAGTTGCCAGGGCGGTTGGAGCTTTCTTT. Encoded protein: CASSLVARAVGAFF.

Concerning this clonotype itself: This is likely a read error, given that the CDR3 carries no conserved phenylalanine or tryptophan at its end. The gene calls are TRBV6-1 and TRBJ1-4; D might be TRBD1 (6 bases). The CDR3 runs to 14 residues. Trimming took off 5 bases at V and 6 bases at J, with 13 bases between the two ends. Per the germline V gene, CDR1 is MNHNS and CDR2 is SASEGT. For the CDR3, the DNA is TGTGCCAGCAGTCCCCAGGGGAGGGATGAAAAACTGTTTTCT. It translates to CASSPQGRDEKLFS.

The genes are TRBV6-1 and TRBJ1-2; D gene ambiguous. The CDR3 consists of 12 residues. V shed 4 bases and J shed 8 bases, with 11 bases lying between them. The germline V gene encodes CDR1 MNHNS and CDR2 SASEGT. This CDR3 reads CASSAPAPGYTF. The CDR3 bases are TGTGCCAGCAGTGCCCCTGCCCCGGGCTACACCTTC.

This clonotype was counted a few times. The chain couples TRBV11-3 to TRBJ2-7; the D gene is possibly TRBD2 (6 bases). Per the germline V gene, CDR1 is SGHNT and CDR2 is YENEEA. The CDR3 has 15 amino acids. Trimming stripped 7 bases from V and 0 bases from J, with 16 bases between. CDR3: CASIHTAGYSYEQYF. CDR3 in DNA: TGTGCCAGCATCCATACGGCGGGGTACTCCTACGAGCAGTACTTC.

In this sample, this clonotype turned up many times. V usage is TRBV6-1 and J usage is TRBJ2-6; possibly TRBD1 for D (5 bases). This CDR3 spans 15 amino acids. The ends were cut back, 7 bases at V and 1 base at J, with 11 bases in the middle. Germline CDR1 MNHNS, CDR2 SASEGT. This CDR3 reads CASTNQGSGANVLTF. Here the CDR3 DNA reads TGTGCCAGCACTAACCAGGGTTCTGGGGCCAACGTCCTGACTTTC.

Comment on this clonotype: A much larger clone lies one base from this, so it may be a read error. The chain carries TRBV6-6 and TRBJ2-3, with D hard to call. CDR1 is MNHNY, CDR2 SVGAGI, per germline (reference sequence). This CDR3 has 17 residues. Trimming removed 0 bases from V and 3 bases from J, with 16 bases in between. The CDR3 region is CASSYSSLQLGTDTQYF. The CDR3, as DNA: TGTGCCAGCAGTTACTCAAGCTTACAATTGGGGACAGATACGCAGTATTTT.

The chain links TRBV27 to TRBJ1-4; D call uncertain. The CDR3 consists of 14 residues. The germline V and J ends were trimmed by 4 bases and 10 bases, with 16 bases remaining between them. Germline loops: CDR1 MNHEY, CDR2 SMNVEV (reference sequence). The CDR3 spells CASSSSSEGAKLFF. CDR3 DNA sequence: TGTGCCAGCAGTTCATCCTCGGAAGGTGCAAAACTGTTTTTT.

This clonotype was seen repeatedly, ten times or more. The V gene is TRBV3-1, the J gene TRBJ2-1; D may be TRBD1 (6 bases). Trimming cost V 6 bases and J 5 bases, with 11 bases left between them. CDR3 size: 13 residues. Germline CDR1 and CDR2: LGHDT and YNNKEL (reference sequence). In nucleotides, the CDR3 is TGTGCCAGCAGTCTTGACAGGCACAATGAGCAGTTCTTC. Translating gives CASSLDRHNEQFF.

The table lists this clonotype with many counts. The chain has TRBV27 and TRBJ1-5; D remains unclear. This CDR3 has 14 amino acids. Germline-derived CDR1 and CDR2 are MNHEY and SMNVEV (reference sequence). V was pared by 6 bases and J by 0 bases, with 9 bases between. For the CDR3, the DNA is TGTGCCAGCAGGGGAGTTAATAGCAATCAGCCCCAGCATTTT. Residues: CASRGVNSNQPQHF.

The chain employs TRBV28 and TRBJ2-7; 7 nucleotides agree with TRBD2. In germline, CDR1 is MDHEN, CDR2 SYDVKM. The CDR3 runs to 17 residues. The V gene end was trimmed by 10 bases and the J gene end by 5 bases; junction bases not matched to a gene: 23. As DNA, the CDR3 is TGTGCCATTTCGAGGGTAGCGGGCACCAAGGGGTTTCACGAGCAGTACTTC. Residues: CAISRVAGTKGFHEQYF.

Ten or more counts support this clonotype. This chain uses TRBV6-1 with TRBJ2-1; D unresolved. The V and J ends lost 2 bases and 10 bases respectively, with 9 bases between them. Per the germline V gene, CDR1 is MNHNS and CDR2 is SASEGT. The CDR3 loop spans 12 amino acids. CDR3 in DNA: TGTGCCAGCAGTGAAACGGCGGAGGAGCAGTTCTTC. Translated: CASSETAEEQFF.